The 9 T cell receptor beta chains below were found in one sample sequenced in a study of T cell repertoires in cytomegalovirus infection. MiXCR, run by TCRdb on the reads, gives a single entry per CDR3 protein. The table includes some 350,000 distinct CDR3 sequences, approximately 18% detected once. The sample taken for sequencing was PBMCs. The source of these receptors is a human donor in good health (CMV status not recorded). Some clones in this sample may be carry-over from other donors' samples.

The chain carries TRBV11-3 and TRBJ1-6; D uncertain. Germline V gives CDR1 SGHNT, CDR2 YENEEA. The CDR3 length is 13 residues. V was clipped by 5 bases and J by 8 bases, with 10 bases between them. The DNA of the CDR3 is TGTGCCAGCAGCCAGCGTCTAGATTCACCCCTCCACTTT. Residues: CASSQRLDSPLHF.

The rearrangement uses TRBV5-1 and TRBJ1-1; no clear D. The CDR3 is 15 amino acids. Germline lookup yields CDR1 SGHRS and CDR2 YFSETQ. The V end lost 4 bases, the J end lost 0 bases, and 13 bases lay between the germline ends. The DNA of the CDR3 is TGCGCCAGCAGCCCGCTTGTCCCGGTGAACACTGAAGCTTTCTTT. It encodes CASSPLVPVNTEAFF.

Written as DNA, the CDR3 is TGTGCCAGCAGTGACTCTGGGGGCCTCACAGATACGCAGTATTTT. This sequence encodes CASSDSGGLTDTQYF. This chain connects TRBV6-4 to TRBJ2-3, with D perhaps matching TRBD1 (6 bases). V lost 0 bases, J lost 2 bases, and 9 bases lay in between. CDR1 is MRHNA and CDR2 is SNTAGT in the germline V gene. CDR3 length: 15 amino acids.

Ten or more counts support this clonotype. This chain links TRBV28 with TRBJ1-6, with TRBD1 as a possible D gene (6 bases). CDR3 length: 15 amino acids. The V end lost 4 bases, the J end lost 9 bases, and 16 bases lay between the germline ends. Germline loops: CDR1 MDHEN, CDR2 SYDVKM. CDR3 DNA sequence: TGTGCCAGCAGTTACGGGGGGCCCATGGGTTCACCCCTCCACTTT. This sequence encodes CASSYGGPMGSPLHF.

This chain connects TRBV29-1 to TRBJ1-1, with a weak D call TRBD1 (6 bases). This CDR3 comprises 14 residues. Deletions cut 0 bases from V and 4 bases from J, with 12 bases between. Germline CDR1 is SQVTM and CDR2 is ANQGSEA. This chain's CDR3 is CSVEDGGRGTEAFF. The DNA for the CDR3 is TGCAGCGTTGAAGATGGGGGGCGCGGCACTGAAGCTTTCTTT.

Only a few counts were recorded for this clonotype. CDR3 region: CASSPAQGHYGYTF. In nucleotides, the CDR3 is TGTGCCAGCAGCCCTGCGCAAGGCCACTATGGCTACACCTTC. The V and J genes are TRBV5-5 and TRBJ1-2; D gene unclear. Deletions cut 4 bases from V and 3 bases from J, with 13 bases between. The CDR3 has 14 residues. Germline assignment: CDR1 SGHKS and CDR2 YYEKEE (reference sequence).

The J gene is TRBJ2-7, the V gene TRBV11-2; TRBD2 matches 7 bases. The CDR3 is made up of 12 amino acids. J gave up 7 bases and V 8 bases, and 8 bases lay outside the gene matches. In germline, CDR1 is SGHAT, CDR2 FQNNGV. CDR3 amino acids: CASGGDFEEQYF. The CDR3 nucleotides read TGTGCCAGCGGGGGGGACTTCGAGGAGCAGTACTTC.

DNA of the CDR3: TGCGCCAGCAGCCAAGAAAGAGCGGGAGCGGGTTCCTACGAGCAGTACTTC. It translates to CASSQERAGAGSYEQYF. V usage is TRBV4-3 and J usage is TRBJ2-7; 8 bases map to TRBD2. J was trimmed by 1 base and V by 0 bases; bases with no gene match: 8. The CDR3 runs to 17 residues. CDR1 is LGHNA and CDR2 is YSLEER in the germline V gene.

This chain uses TRBV7-8 with TRBJ2-7; D gene ambiguous. The V end lost 6 bases, the J end lost 2 bases, and 17 bases lay between the germline ends. Germline CDR1 reads SGHVS; CDR2 reads FQNEAQ. This CDR3 comprises 15 residues. CDR3 coding DNA: TGTGCCAGCAGTCAGGAACTGGACGGAACCTACGAGCAGTACTTC. Its protein is CASSQELDGTYEQYF.